Detailed here is one TCR beta chain. Its antigen is still unknown. The sample holds no much larger clone one base away, and base qualities are not on file. These data originate in a study of T cells after yellow fever vaccination (dated by TCRdb to between 2017 and 2020). Study-wide context: The SMART-Seq v4 Ultra Low Input RNA kit was used to prepare libraries from fractions with low cell numbers. Bulk PBMC replicates and cell subsets were isolated from blood drawn at multiple timepoints before and after both primary and secondary immunization. To follow T-cell clones before and after both primary and booster YFV17D yellow fever vaccination, bulk TCR alpha and beta repertoires underwent longitudinal sequencing. The cohort comprised two healthy male donors, one aged 18 to 30 and one aged 30 to 40 years. Findings and caveats that apply to the study as a whole: After the booster, most clones that had expanded after primary vaccination were detected again (roughly 96% of CD4 and around nine tenths of CD8), suggesting broad maintenance of memory. Compared with the primary T-cell response, the secondary T-cell response was weaker but faster, peaking on day 5 rather than day 15. Computational filtering was needed because FACS-sorted repertoires could contain abundant contaminating clonotypes from the bulk population. Only a couple of donors were included in the study, so the extent to which the findings can be generalized is limited. A small fraction of clonotypes showed up in both the CD4 and CD8 compartments, probably as a result of convergent recombination.

This specimen's treatment or condition label, per the study, means: live attenuated yellow fever vaccine strain. Two biological replicates of bulk PBMCs were collected at each blood-draw timepoint. A standard Ficoll-Paque protocol was used to isolate PBMCs from peripheral blood. TriZol was used to extract RNA from bulk PBMCs, from CD4 and CD8 fractions, and from dextramer-positive and dextramer-negative fractions. Taken from cysteine to phenylalanine, the CDR3 has 12 residues. The DNA shown is the 36-base CDR3, in frame from base 1. V gives up 0 bases and J gives up 6 bases, and the segment between their germline ends measures 6 bases. The germline V gene supplies CDR1 SGDLS and CDR2 YYNGEE. TCR cDNA was synthesized by 5'RACE template switching, which introduced a universal primer site and unique molecular identifiers. cDNA synthesis was primed from both the TCR alpha and TCR beta constant segments. Library amplification used two PCR steps, and the second PCR step added sample barcodes and sequencing adapters. Libraries were sequenced on Illumina HiSeq 2500 (2x100 bp) or NovaSeq (2x150 bp). The original methods were these. MIGEC was used to demultiplex reads and collapse the reads into UMI consensus sequences, and MiXCR was used for V(D)J alignment. Clonotypes responding to the vaccine were identified with edgeR on replicate PBMC samples, with the criteria of FDR below 0.01 and a log2 fold change above 5 up to day 15. Bulk clonotypes were assigned CD4 or CD8 identity according to which sequenced CD4 or CD8 repertoire held them at higher abundance. TCRdb reprocessing: public reads trimmed at Q25 with fastp, clones called with MiXCR, in-frame beta chains kept. Each record represents a unique CDR3 protein, reported with the most common genes and DNA among its rows. Here the V and J calls rest on TCRdb's processing, not on the authors' analysis. For this sample there are hundreds of thousands of distinct CDR3 sequences; more than 8.5% appear just once. Together, the top ten hold more than 15% of the sample.

The chain joins TRBV9 to TRBJ1-2; TRBD1 is possibly the D segment (6 matching bases). The receptor's source is a man between 18 and 35 years old who received the YFV17D yellow fever vaccine. The sample was PBMCs, taken on the day of the first yellow fever vaccination. The CDR3 region has the sequence CASSVGTDGYTF. The nucleotide sequence reads TGTGCCAGCAGCGTAGGGACAGATGGCTACACCTTC. Here the CDR3 is joined to the reference TRBV9 and TRBJ1-2 genes, and the full variable domain is: DSGVTQTPKHLITATGQRVTLRCSPRSGDLSVYWYQQSLDQGLQFLIQYYNGEERAKGNILERFSAQQFPDLHSELNLSSLELGDSALYFCASSVGTDGYTFGSGTRLTVV.